Listed below are T cell receptor beta chains from one sample, sequenced in a study of cytomegalovirus exposure and HLA in healthy donors. Repertoires were generated with immunoSEQ multiplex PCR, while TCRdb's copy carries only in-frame clones and drops some. The sample carries 180,000 or so clones, approximately 59% recorded once. Sequences were obtained from PBMCs. These receptors all stem from a man between 40 and 49 years old in good health and CMV-seronegative. Both conserved end residues are part of each CDR3. D genes are given only for firm matches. Rows may omit the clone size; those that give it use once, few, many or a size class.

d_gene	v_gene	len	abundance	j_gene	CDR3nt	CDR3aa
NA	TRBV2	13	NA	TRBJ2-1	TGTGCCAGCAGGGCTGGGGGGAACAATGAGCAGTTCTTC	CASRAGGNNEQFF
TRBD1	TRBV5-8	17	NA	TRBJ2-5	TGTGCCAGCAGGTTGCCGGGGGGGACAGGGGGCACGGAGACCCAGTACTTC	CASRLPGGTGGTETQYF
NA	TRBV5-8	15	few	TRBJ2-3	TGTGCCAGCAGCTCAACCCGGACAGCCACAGATACGCAGTATTTT	CASSSTRTATDTQYF
TRBD2	TRBV29-1	14	NA	TRBJ2-3	TGCAGCGTTACCCTAGGGACTAGTTTAGATACGCAGTATTTT	CSVTLGTSLDTQYF
TRBD1	TRBV29-1	13	NA	TRBJ1-2	TGCAGCGTGGTGCGACAGGGGGCCTATGGCTACACCTTC	CSVVRQGAYGYTF
NA	TRBV19	13	NA	TRBJ2-3	TGTGCCATCCGGGGTCCAGGGGAAGATACGCAGTATTTT	CAIRGPGEDTQYF
NA	TRBV5-1	15	NA	TRBJ1-2	TGCGCCAGCAGCGGAACGATACAGGGTTCGAATGGCTACACCTTC	CASSGTIQGSNGYTF
NA	TRBV5-1	15	NA	TRBJ2-5	TGCGCCAGCAGCTTGAGCGGAGGAAACCAAGAGACCCAGTACTTC	CASSLSGGNQETQYF
TRBD2	TRBV18	17	once	TRBJ2-2	TGTGCCAGCTCACCGGGACTAGCGGGAGCGAACACCGGGGAGCTGTTTTTT	CASSPGLAGANTGELFF
TRBD1	TRBV6-4	14	NA	TRBJ1-1	TGTGCCAGCAGGGAGCGGACAGGGTACGGAAAAGCTTTCTTT	CASRERTGYGKAFF
TRBD2	TRBV6-5	14	NA	TRBJ2-1	TGTGCCAGCAGTCTAGGATGGGGGGGGGATGAGCAGTTCTTC	CASSLGWGGDEQFF
NA	TRBV7-2	15	few	TRBJ2-7	TGTGCCAGCAGCTTACGGTCCCCAGGTTCCTACGAGCAGTACTTC	CASSLRSPGSYEQYF
NA	TRBV4-3	16	few	TRBJ2-1	TGCGCCAGCAGCCCCCGGCAGGGTTCCTCCTACAATGAGCAGTTCTTC	CASSPRQGSSYNEQFF
NA	TRBV2	17	NA	TRBJ1-5	TGTGCCAGCAGTGAAAATTGGGCAGGGGTGAGAAACCAGCCCCAGCATTTT	CASSENWAGVRNQPQHF
NA	TRBV7-2	13	NA	TRBJ2-5	TGTGCCAGCAGCTTACACAGGGATCAGACCCAGTACTTC	CASSLHRDQTQYF
TRBD2	TRBV7-8	16	once	TRBJ2-4	TGTGCCAGCAGCTTAGGGTGGAGCCTAGCGGGAAACATTCAGTACTTC	CASSLGWSLAGNIQYF
TRBD1	TRBV5-4	16	NA	TRBJ1-1	TGTGCCAGCAGCAGGGGACAGGGGGCAGGGGGCACTGAAGCTTTCTTT	CASSRGQGAGGTEAFF
TRBD2	TRBV19	15	NA	TRBJ2-7	TGTGCCAGTAGTATAGATGGCAGCGGGACCTACGAGCAGTACTTC	CASSIDGSGTYEQYF
TRBD2	TRBV9	14	NA	TRBJ2-1	TGTGCCAGCAGCGCATTATTAGCGGGAAATGAGCAGTTCTTC	CASSALLAGNEQFF
NA	TRBV19	13	NA	TRBJ1-6	TGTGCCAGTACCCAGCGGGCTAATTCACCCCTCCACTTT	CASTQRANSPLHF
TRBD1	TRBV28	13	NA	TRBJ1-5	TGTGCCAGTTGGGACAGCGGCAATCAGCCCCAGCATTTT	CASWDSGNQPQHF
NA	TRBV12-5	14	NA	TRBJ2-3	TGTGCTAGTGGTTTGGGGGCCAATGTGGATACGCAGTATTTT	CASGLGANVDTQYF
TRBD2	TRBV7-9	14	NA	TRBJ2-7	TGTTCCAGCAGGGCCAGCGGGAGCTCCTACGAGCAGTACTTC	CSSRASGSSYEQYF
TRBD1	TRBV5-6	12	NA	TRBJ2-5	TGTGCCAGCAGCCACGGACAGGGAGAGCAGTACTTC	CASSHGQGEQYF
NA	TRBV2	16	NA	TRBJ2-4	TGTGCCAGCAGCCCCCGGAGAGACAGGGCCAAAAACATTCAGTACTTC	CASSPRRDRAKNIQYF
NA	TRBV27	17	NA	TRBJ2-7	TGTGCCAGCAGTTTATATTTGGCGGGCCCTGCGGGATACGAGCAGTACTTC	CASSLYLAGPAGYEQYF
TRBD1	TRBV19	14	few	TRBJ2-2	TGTGCCAGTAGTAGTCGCCAGGGGGCCGCGGAGCTGTTTTTT	CASSSRQGAAELFF
TRBD1	TRBV5-6	15	NA	TRBJ1-3	TGTGCCAGCAGCCTCTTAGCGGACAGGGCGGACACCATATATTTT	CASSLLADRADTIYF
NA	TRBV4-3	16	NA	TRBJ2-7	TGCGCCAGCAGCTTGCAGCCGGGACAAGCCTCCTACGAGCAGTACTTC	CASSLQPGQASYEQYF
NA	TRBV5-1	17	NA	TRBJ2-1	TGCGCCAGCAGCTTGGGGGCAGGGCCCAGCTCCTACAATGAGCAGTTCTTC	CASSLGAGPSSYNEQFF
NA	TRBV2	16	NA	TRBJ1-2	TGTGCCAGCAGTGAAACGTTCTTGGGCAGTATCTATGGCTACACCTTC	CASSETFLGSIYGYTF
NA	TRBV4-1	15	NA	TRBJ2-1	TGCGCCAGCAGCCATCCCTCAGGGGGGTTGGATGAGCAGTTCTTC	CASSHPSGGLDEQFF
TRBD1	TRBV29-1	15	NA	TRBJ2-1	TGCAGCGAGAGGACCGGGACAGGTCGGTACAATGAGCAGTTCTTC	CSERTGTGRYNEQFF
NA	TRBV5-1	15	NA	TRBJ1-3	TGCGCCAGCAGCTTGGATGGTGCGATCGGAAACACCATATATTTT	CASSLDGAIGNTIYF
TRBD1	TRBV15	14	few	TRBJ2-7	TGTGCCACCAGCGAGATCACCCGGGACAGCGAGCAGTACTTC	CATSEITRDSEQYF
TRBD1	TRBV18	14	NA	TRBJ1-1	TGTGCCAGCTCGCAGGGACAGGGTGTGTCGGAAGCTTTCTTT	CASSQGQGVSEAFF
TRBD2	TRBV9	15	NA	TRBJ2-3	TGTGCCAGCAGCTTTAGCGGGGGTAGCACAGATACGCAGTATTTT	CASSFSGGSTDTQYF
NA	TRBV7-9	13	NA	TRBJ1-1	TGTGCCAGCAGCTTTCAGGGGAACACTGAAGCTTTCTTT	CASSFQGNTEAFF
NA	TRBV6-1	15	NA	TRBJ2-7	TGTGCCAGCAGTGAGGTATGGGCTTCAACCTACGAGCAGTACTTC	CASSEVWASTYEQYF
TRBD1	TRBV27	17	NA	TRBJ1-6	TGTGCCAGCAGTCGGGGACAGGGGGGCTCCTATAATTCACCCCTCCACTTT	CASSRGQGGSYNSPLHF
TRBD1	TRBV5-1	17	NA	TRBJ2-6	TGCGCCAGCAGCTTCATCACAGGGGACTCTGGGGCCAACGTCCTGACTTTC	CASSFITGDSGANVLTF
NA	TRBV7-9	18	NA	TRBJ1-4	TGTGCCAGCAGCAAGACCGGGACACCGCGCCGGGAAGATGAAAAACTGTTTTTT	CASSKTGTPRREDEKLFF
NA	TRBV27	16	NA	TRBJ1-6	TGTGCCAGAGAAATGACAGTCAAGGTTTATAATTCACCCCTCCACTTT	CAREMTVKVYNSPLHF